The clone carrying this T cell receptor beta chain was found a few times. The antigen remains undetermined. These data come from a study of T cell responses to AZD1222 COVID-19 vaccine. Assay: immunoSEQ multiplex PCR; the TCRdb copy retains only in-frame clones and omits some. The repertoire holds 50,000 to 75,000 clones, with 65% to 80% as singletons. This CDR3 is built from 13 residues. The germline gives CDR1 MNHEY, CDR2 SVGAGI. V was trimmed by 4 bases and J by 9 bases, leaving 15 bases between them. Study observations and caveats: Epitopes outside B.1.351 and B.1.1.7 mutated regions reportedly drew nearly half of spike TCRs. The study sampled repertoires only after the peak T cell response. Just five or six AZD1222 recipients were seropositive at baseline. Researchers report vaccine-associated CD4 TCRs spanning spike, with dominance at 160-218 and 743-854.

The chain has TRBV6-5 and TRBJ1-2; D is possibly TRBD1 (6 bases). The source material was peripheral blood, sampled on day 0 of AZD1222 vaccination. This receptor was taken from an adult in good health. CDR3 DNA: TGTGCCAGCAGTTCTTGGCAGGGGTATCGCTACACCTTC. Translating it yields CASSSWQGYRYTF.